These T cell receptor beta chains were read from a single sample in a study of shared clonotypes between healthy human individuals. Clones were read by immunoSEQ multiplex PCR, and TCRdb kept only the in-frame ones, dropping some. The repertoire holds about 2.4 million clones, with over 85% as singletons. Sequencing was performed on naive CD4+ T cells from PBMCs. Receptors were obtained from a man younger than 35 in good health. Some clones in this sample may be carry-over from other donors' samples. CDR3s include the opening cysteine and the closing phenylalanine or tryptophan. A D gene is named only where the DNA matches it firmly. Size is omitted from some rows. Given values are once, few, many or a class for expanded clones.

CDR3 protein: CASSPPSNEKLFF
CDR3 DNA: TGTGCCAGCTCACCCCCCAGTAATGAAAAACTGTTTTTT
J gene: TRBJ1-4
D gene: NA
clone size: NA
V gene: TRBV18
CDR3 length: 13

CDR3 protein: CAWSSGRGNEQFF
CDR3 DNA: TGTGCCTGGAGTAGCGGGAGAGGCAATGAGCAGTTCTTC
J gene: TRBJ2-1
D gene: TRBD2
clone size: NA
V gene: TRBV30
CDR3 length: 13

CDR3 protein: CASSFVQGVGGELFF
CDR3 DNA: TGTGCCAGCAGTTTCGTCCAGGGAGTAGGCGGGGAGCTGTTTTTT
J gene: TRBJ2-2
D gene: NA
clone size: NA
V gene: TRBV27
CDR3 length: 15

CDR3 protein: CASSSGLSQETQYF
CDR3 DNA: TGTGCCAGCAGCTCGGGACTCTCCCAAGAGACCCAGTACTTC
J gene: TRBJ2-5
D gene: NA
clone size: NA
V gene: TRBV9
CDR3 length: 14

CDR3 protein: CASSPSVYAGELFF
CDR3 DNA: TGTGCCAGCAGCCCCTCTGTCTACGCCGGGGAGCTGTTTTTT
J gene: TRBJ2-2
D gene: NA
clone size: NA
V gene: TRBV7-2
CDR3 length: 14

CDR3 protein: CASSLPGNTEAFF
CDR3 DNA: TGTGCCAGCAGTCTCCCCGGGAACACTGAAGCTTTCTTT
J gene: TRBJ1-1
D gene: NA
clone size: NA
V gene: TRBV28
CDR3 length: 13

CDR3 protein: CASSPWGLEAFF
CDR3 DNA: TGTGCCAGCAGCCCCTGGGGGCTGGAAGCTTTCTTT
J gene: TRBJ1-1
D gene: NA
clone size: once
V gene: TRBV6-1
CDR3 length: 12

CDR3 protein: CASSPDSTGELFF
CDR3 DNA: TGTGCCAGCTCACCAGACAGCACCGGGGAGCTGTTTTTT
J gene: TRBJ2-2
D gene: NA
clone size: NA
V gene: TRBV18
CDR3 length: 13

CDR3 protein: CASSREVAIAYEQYF
CDR3 DNA: TGTGCCAGCAGCAGAGAGGTGGCGATTGCCTACGAGCAGTACTTC
J gene: TRBJ2-7
D gene: NA
clone size: NA
V gene: TRBV7-2
CDR3 length: 15

CDR3 protein: CASRTEDYGYTF
CDR3 DNA: TGTGCCAGCAGAACAGAGGACTATGGCTACACCTTC
J gene: TRBJ1-2
D gene: NA
clone size: NA
V gene: TRBV2
CDR3 length: 12

CDR3 protein: CASSLGTEQYF
CDR3 DNA: TGTGCCAGCAGCTTGGGGACCGAGCAGTACTTC
J gene: TRBJ2-7
D gene: NA
clone size: NA
V gene: TRBV5-4
CDR3 length: 11

CDR3 protein: CASSFGGRSGGSYNEQFF
CDR3 DNA: TGCGCCAGCAGCTTTGGCGGGAGGTCTGGTGGGTCCTACAATGAGCAGTTCTTC
J gene: TRBJ2-1
D gene: TRBD2
clone size: NA
V gene: TRBV5-1
CDR3 length: 18

CDR3 protein: CASSPGLAGGETQYF
CDR3 DNA: TGTGCCAGCAGCCCGGGACTAGCGGGAGGGGAGACCCAGTACTTC
J gene: TRBJ2-5
D gene: TRBD2
clone size: NA
V gene: TRBV14
CDR3 length: 15

CDR3 protein: CASSIRAGGAEAFF
CDR3 DNA: TGTGCCAGTAGTATACGGGCCGGGGGGGCTGAAGCTTTCTTT
J gene: TRBJ1-1
D gene: NA
clone size: NA
V gene: TRBV19
CDR3 length: 14

CDR3 protein: CASSLVRGAMNTEAFF
CDR3 DNA: TGCGCCAGCAGCTTGGTCCGGGGCGCTATGAACACTGAAGCTTTCTTT
J gene: TRBJ1-1
D gene: NA
clone size: NA
V gene: TRBV5-1
CDR3 length: 16

CDR3 protein: CASSSGQGYGYTF
CDR3 DNA: TGTGCCAGCAGCTCGGGACAGGGCTATGGCTACACCTTC
J gene: TRBJ1-2
D gene: TRBD1
clone size: few
V gene: TRBV7-2
CDR3 length: 13

CDR3 protein: CASRTPAEGGYTF
CDR3 DNA: TGTGCCAGCAGGACCCCCGCGGAAGGGGGCTACACCTTC
J gene: TRBJ1-2
D gene: NA
clone size: NA
V gene: TRBV6-6
CDR3 length: 13

CDR3 protein: CASKRQTTSGNTIYF
CDR3 DNA: TGTGCCAGCAAAAGACAGACCACCTCTGGAAACACCATATATTTT
J gene: TRBJ1-3
D gene: NA
clone size: NA
V gene: TRBV6-1
CDR3 length: 15

CDR3 protein: CASSYGDTGELFF
CDR3 DNA: TGTGCCAGCAGTTACGGAGACACCGGGGAGCTGTTTTTT
J gene: TRBJ2-2
D gene: NA
clone size: NA
V gene: TRBV6-6
CDR3 length: 13

CDR3 protein: CASSQVKTQYF
CDR3 DNA: TGCGCCAGCAGCCAAGTAAAGACCCAGTACTTC
J gene: TRBJ2-5
D gene: NA
clone size: NA
V gene: TRBV4-1
CDR3 length: 11

CDR3 protein: CASSEGQGETGYTF
CDR3 DNA: TGCGCCAGCAGCGAGGGACAGGGGGAGACTGGCTACACCTTC
J gene: TRBJ1-2
D gene: TRBD1
clone size: NA
V gene: TRBV5-1
CDR3 length: 14

CDR3 protein: CASRIQGALLKETQYF
CDR3 DNA: TGTGCCAGCAGGATACAGGGGGCGCTACTAAAAGAGACCCAGTACTTC
J gene: TRBJ2-5
D gene: TRBD1
clone size: NA
V gene: TRBV28
CDR3 length: 16

CDR3 protein: CASSFRGGNTIYF
CDR3 DNA: TGTGCCAGCAGTTTCAGGGGTGGAAACACCATATATTTT
J gene: TRBJ1-3
D gene: NA
clone size: NA
V gene: TRBV7-2
CDR3 length: 13

CDR3 protein: CASSFLATYEQYF
CDR3 DNA: TGCGCCAGCAGCTTTCTAGCCACCTACGAGCAGTACTTC
J gene: TRBJ2-7
D gene: NA
clone size: NA
V gene: TRBV5-1
CDR3 length: 13

CDR3 protein: CAISKLAGGPGELFF
CDR3 DNA: TGTGCCATCAGTAAACTAGCGGGAGGGCCCGGGGAGCTGTTTTTT
J gene: TRBJ2-2
D gene: TRBD2
clone size: NA
V gene: TRBV10-3
CDR3 length: 15

CDR3 protein: CASSLDRSAYEQYF
CDR3 DNA: TGCGCCAGCAGCTTGGATCGATCTGCGTACGAGCAGTACTTC
J gene: TRBJ2-7
D gene: NA
clone size: once
V gene: TRBV5-1
CDR3 length: 14

CDR3 protein: CASSEDGGRGNEQFF
CDR3 DNA: TGTGCCAGCAGTGAAGATGGGGGGCGCGGGAATGAGCAGTTCTTC
J gene: TRBJ2-1
D gene: NA
clone size: NA
V gene: TRBV6-1
CDR3 length: 15

CDR3 protein: CASSLSDQETQYF
CDR3 DNA: TGTGCCAGCAGTTTATCGGACCAAGAGACCCAGTACTTC
J gene: TRBJ2-5
D gene: NA
clone size: NA
V gene: TRBV27
CDR3 length: 13

CDR3 protein: CAARPGHSSANQPQHF
CDR3 DNA: TGTGCCGCCCGCCCGGGCCACTCCTCGGCCAATCAGCCCCAGCATTTT
J gene: TRBJ1-5
D gene: NA
clone size: NA
V gene: TRBV30
CDR3 length: 16

CDR3 protein: CAWSAGLAENIQYF
CDR3 DNA: TGTGCCTGGAGTGCCGGACTAGCGGAAAACATTCAGTACTTC
J gene: TRBJ2-4
D gene: TRBD2
clone size: once
V gene: TRBV30
CDR3 length: 14

CDR3 protein: CSGDRGQGTQYF
CDR3 DNA: TGCAGCGGGGACAGGGGGCAGGGGACCCAGTACTTC
J gene: TRBJ2-5
D gene: TRBD1
clone size: NA
V gene: TRBV29-1
CDR3 length: 12

CDR3 protein: CASSGGLAGAYEQYF
CDR3 DNA: TGTGCCAGCAGTGGGGGACTAGCGGGAGCCTACGAGCAGTACTTC
J gene: TRBJ2-7
D gene: TRBD2
clone size: NA
V gene: TRBV2
CDR3 length: 15

CDR3 protein: CASSWTSGSSLETQYF
CDR3 DNA: TGCGCCAGCAGCTGGACTAGCGGGAGTTCACTAGAGACCCAGTACTTC
J gene: TRBJ2-5
D gene: TRBD2
clone size: NA
V gene: TRBV5-1
CDR3 length: 16

CDR3 protein: CASGGDRGRETQYF
CDR3 DNA: TGTGCCAGCGGGGGGGACAGGGGTAGAGAGACCCAGTACTTC
J gene: TRBJ2-5
D gene: TRBD1
clone size: NA
V gene: TRBV25-1
CDR3 length: 14

CDR3 protein: CASSQSDRESTEAFF
CDR3 DNA: TGCGCCAGCAGTCAATCAGACCGGGAATCCACTGAAGCTTTCTTT
J gene: TRBJ1-1
D gene: NA
clone size: NA
V gene: TRBV23-1
CDR3 length: 15

CDR3 protein: CASSYVGQGPPAKRTGELFF
CDR3 DNA: TGTGCCAGCAGTTACGTGGGACAGGGCCCTCCCGCCAAGAGGACCGGGGAGCTGTTTTTT
J gene: TRBJ2-2
D gene: TRBD1
clone size: once
V gene: TRBV6-7
CDR3 length: 20

CDR3 protein: CASHSHRDTEAFF
CDR3 DNA: TGTGCCAGCCACTCTCACAGGGACACTGAAGCTTTCTTT
J gene: TRBJ1-1
D gene: NA
clone size: few
V gene: TRBV19
CDR3 length: 13

CDR3 protein: CASSLGSSSYNEQFF
CDR3 DNA: TGTGCCAGCAGCTTGGGTAGTTCTTCCTACAATGAGCAGTTCTTC
J gene: TRBJ2-1
D gene: NA
clone size: NA
V gene: TRBV5-5
CDR3 length: 15

CDR3 protein: CASSPPGLAQGEQYF
CDR3 DNA: TGTGCCAGCTCACCGCCCGGACTAGCCCAAGGCGAGCAGTACTTC
J gene: TRBJ2-7
D gene: TRBD2
clone size: NA
V gene: TRBV18
CDR3 length: 15

CDR3 protein: CATHSPGLAYGYTF
CDR3 DNA: TGTGCCACCCATTCACCTGGTCTTGCCTATGGCTACACCTTC
J gene: TRBJ1-2
D gene: NA
clone size: NA
V gene: TRBV28
CDR3 length: 14

CDR3 protein: CASSPDREFVAFF
CDR3 DNA: TGTGCCAGCAGCCCGGACAGGGAGTTCGTCGCTTTCTTT
J gene: TRBJ1-1
D gene: TRBD1
clone size: NA
V gene: TRBV7-9
CDR3 length: 13

CDR3 protein: CASSPWVRGQGEQYF
CDR3 DNA: TGTGCCAGCTCACCATGGGTGCGGGGCCAGGGGGAGCAGTACTTC
J gene: TRBJ2-7
D gene: NA
clone size: NA
V gene: TRBV18
CDR3 length: 15

CDR3 protein: CASSGRRDSADTQYF
CDR3 DNA: TGTGCCAGCAGCGGTCGGAGGGATAGCGCAGATACGCAGTATTTT
J gene: TRBJ2-3
D gene: NA
clone size: NA
V gene: TRBV11-3
CDR3 length: 15

CDR3 protein: CASSSRGGLTDEKLFF
CDR3 DNA: TGTGCCAGCAGCTCCCGAGGGGGACTGACAGATGAAAAACTGTTTTTT
J gene: TRBJ1-4
D gene: NA
clone size: NA
V gene: TRBV7-9
CDR3 length: 16

CDR3 protein: CASSQPGTALEAFF
CDR3 DNA: TGTGCCAGCAGCCAGCCTGGGACAGCCCTTGAAGCTTTCTTT
J gene: TRBJ1-1
D gene: TRBD1
clone size: few
V gene: TRBV14
CDR3 length: 14

CDR3 protein: CASTAATGVVTEAFF
CDR3 DNA: TGTGCCAGCACCGCGGCTACAGGGGTCGTCACTGAAGCTTTCTTT
J gene: TRBJ1-1
D gene: TRBD1
clone size: few
V gene: TRBV28
CDR3 length: 15

CDR3 protein: CASIPGRNTEAFF
CDR3 DNA: TGTGCCAGTATTCCAGGGAGAAACACTGAAGCTTTCTTT
J gene: TRBJ1-1
D gene: NA
clone size: NA
V gene: TRBV19
CDR3 length: 13

CDR3 protein: CASSITGDLNQPQHF
CDR3 DNA: TGTGCCAGTAGTATTACAGGGGATCTCAATCAGCCCCAGCATTTT
J gene: TRBJ1-5
D gene: TRBD1
clone size: few
V gene: TRBV19
CDR3 length: 15

CDR3 protein: CASSLSGGPYNEQFF
CDR3 DNA: TGCGCCAGCAGCTTGTCGGGGGGTCCCTACAATGAGCAGTTCTTC
J gene: TRBJ2-1
D gene: TRBD2
clone size: NA
V gene: TRBV5-1
CDR3 length: 15

CDR3 protein: CASSEWRDTQYF
CDR3 DNA: TGTGCCAGCAGTGAATGGCGGGATACGCAGTATTTT
J gene: TRBJ2-3
D gene: NA
clone size: NA
V gene: TRBV6-1
CDR3 length: 12

CDR3 protein: CASSAPGKANNEQFF
CDR3 DNA: TGCGCCAGCAGTGCCCCCGGAAAGGCTAACAATGAGCAGTTCTTC
J gene: TRBJ2-1
D gene: NA
clone size: NA
V gene: TRBV10-2
CDR3 length: 15

CDR3 protein: CASSRDRSYEQYF
CDR3 DNA: TGTGCCAGCAGCCGGGACAGATCCTACGAGCAGTACTTC
J gene: TRBJ2-7
D gene: TRBD1
clone size: NA
V gene: TRBV7-7
CDR3 length: 13

CDR3 protein: CARVLGDSGLTSSYEQYF
CDR3 DNA: TGCGCCAGAGTCCTCGGGGACAGCGGGCTAACAAGCTCCTACGAGCAGTACTTC
J gene: TRBJ2-7
D gene: NA
clone size: NA
V gene: TRBV5-1
CDR3 length: 18